This TCR beta chain was identified during a study of T-cell memory formation after mild COVID-19. Study outcomes and limitations: Mostly located in CM and EM were contracting CD4+ clones, with contracting CD8+ clones located in EMRA.

The V end lost 2 bases, the J end lost 4 bases, and 9 bases lay between the germline ends. This CDR3 has 15 residues. TCRdb fed the 5' RACE reads into MiXCR, producing one record per CDR3 protein. The data show approximately 480,000 distinct CDR3 sequences, about 20% seen once. Points on this clonotype: The antigen is undetermined.

The sequenced sample was PBMCs or a T cell subset sorted from them (not recorded which). The sequence was obtained from an adult woman who had mild COVID-19 (a few samples of this study predate the infection). Cell type and time point are not known. The chain joins TRBV12-3 or TRBV12-4 to TRBJ2-6; perhaps D is TRBD1 or TRBD2 (6 bases each). The CDR3 loop is CASSLRGAGANVLTF. CDR3 nucleotide sequence: TGTGCCAGCAGTTTAAGGGGGGCGGGGGCCAACGTCCTGACTTTC.